Listed below are T cell receptor beta chains from one sample, sequenced in a study of cytomegalovirus exposure and HLA in healthy donors. Here immunoSEQ multiplex PCR was the method, and the copy in TCRdb shows in-frame clones only, minus some. The sample has roughly 97,000 clones, over 75% seen once. Sample: PBMCs. These TCRs come from a man aged 35 to 55 in good health and CMV-seropositive. The CDR3 runs from the conserved cysteine through the conserved F or W. A D gene is named only where the DNA matches it firmly. A row's size may be missing; if present it is once, few, many or a size class.

d_gene	j_gene	abundance	v_gene	len	CDR3nt	CDR3aa
NA	TRBJ2-1	once	TRBV19	15	TGTGCCAGTAGTATGGGAGGAACACAATACAATGAGCAGTTCTTC	CASSMGGTQYNEQFF
NA	TRBJ2-7	once	TRBV11-3	16	TGTGCCAGCAGCTTAGATCCTAGGCCCTCAGCTTACGAGCAGTACTTC	CASSLDPRPSAYEQYF
NA	TRBJ1-1	NA	TRBV5-1	15	TGCGCCAGCAGCTTGGGAACAGGTCGAAACACTGAAGCTTTCTTT	CASSLGTGRNTEAFF
NA	TRBJ1-2	NA	TRBV7-9	13	TGTGCCAGCAGCCGTGAGAGGCTGGCTGGCTACACCTTC	CASSRERLAGYTF
TRBD1	TRBJ1-4	NA	TRBV25-1	16	TGTGCCAGCAGTGAATCCCTGACAGGGGGCATTGAAAAACTGTTTTTT	CASSESLTGGIEKLFF
TRBD2	TRBJ2-1	once	TRBV13	16	TGTGCCAGCAGCAGACAGCTAGCGGTCCGTGGGGATGAGCAGTTCTTC	CASSRQLAVRGDEQFF
TRBD2	TRBJ2-3	NA	TRBV10-1	18	TGCGCCAGCAGTGAGTGGAGCGGGAGAAAAAGGGGGGCAGATACGCAGTATTTT	CASSEWSGRKRGADTQYF
NA	TRBJ2-1	once	TRBV2	15	TGTGCCAGCAGTGACCCACTAAGCTCCTACAATGAGCAGTTCTTC	CASSDPLSSYNEQFF
TRBD1	TRBJ1-5	NA	TRBV23-1	22	TGCGCCAGCAGTCAATCCCACAGCGACCGGACAGGGGTCTGTTGCGGCAATCAGCCCCAGCATTTT	CASSQSHSDRTGVCCGNQPQHF
TRBD1	TRBJ2-7	NA	TRBV6-1	14	TGTGCCAGCAGTCCCCGGGACAGGGGGCTTGGGCAGTACTTC	CASSPRDRGLGQYF
NA	TRBJ1-1	NA	TRBV4-1	13	TGCGCCAGCAGTTGGCATATGAACACTGAAGCTTTCTTT	CASSWHMNTEAFF
NA	TRBJ1-4	few	TRBV27	11	TGTGCCAGCAGCTCTAATGAAAAACTGTTTTTT	CASSSNEKLFF
NA	TRBJ2-1	once	TRBV5-1	15	TGCGCCAGCAGCCCCCAGGGGAGCTCCTACAATGAGCAGTTCTTC	CASSPQGSSYNEQFF
NA	TRBJ1-6	few	TRBV5-6	16	TGTGCCAGCAGCTTGTCCACGAGCTCCTATAATTCACCCCTCCACTTT	CASSLSTSSYNSPLHF
NA	TRBJ1-2	NA	TRBV19	13	TGTGCCAGTAGTATATCGAGGAACTATGGCTACACCTTC	CASSISRNYGYTF
TRBD2	TRBJ2-7	NA	TRBV6-6	15	TGTGCCAGCAGTAGAACGCGGGACTACTCCTACGAGCAGTACTTC	CASSRTRDYSYEQYF
TRBD1	TRBJ2-1	once	TRBV18	15	TGTGCCAGCTCTCCCTCCGGGACAGGGGGCAATGAGCAGTTCTTC	CASSPSGTGGNEQFF
NA	TRBJ1-1	NA	TRBV4-1	16	TGCGCCAGCAGCCAAGAAGCGAGCTCGATGAACACTGAAGCTTTCTTT	CASSQEASSMNTEAFF
TRBD1	TRBJ1-4	NA	TRBV4-1	15	TGCGCCAGCAGCTGGCGGGACAGGGCGGGTGAAAAACTGTTTTTT	CASSWRDRAGEKLFF
TRBD2	TRBJ2-3	NA	TRBV9	18	TGTGCCAGCAGCGTGGTGGGACTAGCGGGGGGCCGTTCAGATACGCAGTATTTT	CASSVVGLAGGRSDTQYF
TRBD1	TRBJ1-2	NA	TRBV18	13	TGTGCCAGCTCAGGAGGACAGGATCGTGGCTACACCTTC	CASSGGQDRGYTF
NA	TRBJ1-1	NA	TRBV5-5	16	TGTGCCAGCAGCTTGAAGGCGGTGACCAGAGGGACTGAAGCTTTCTTT	CASSLKAVTRGTEAFF
NA	TRBJ2-3	NA	TRBV6-6	14	TGTGCCAGCAGCAGGACAGATGGCGCAGATACGCAGTATTTT	CASSRTDGADTQYF
TRBD1	TRBJ1-2	NA	TRBV19	14	TGTGCCACCGACGGACAGGGAGCTGGCTATGGCTACACCTTC	CATDGQGAGYGYTF
NA	TRBJ1-2	NA	TRBV6-6	14	TGTGCCAGCAGTTACTCAGAGGGAGGCTCCGGCTACACCTTC	CASSYSEGGSGYTF
TRBD1	TRBJ2-3	NA	TRBV5-6	15	TGTGCCAGCAACGAGGACAGGACCAGCACAGATACGCAGTATTTT	CASNEDRTSTDTQYF
TRBD2	TRBJ2-3	few	TRBV5-1	16	TGCGCCAGCAGCGAGGCTAGCGGGGGGGCCATGGATACGCAGTATTTT	CASSEASGGAMDTQYF
TRBD1	TRBJ2-2	NA	TRBV7-8	14	TGTGCCAGCGGACAGGGGCGGGCGGGCGGGGAGCTGTTTTTT	CASGQGRAGGELFF
TRBD1	TRBJ1-2	NA	TRBV7-8	14	TGTGCCAGCACCACCGGGACAGGATCATATGGCTACACCTTC	CASTTGTGSYGYTF
NA	TRBJ2-7	NA	TRBV7-8	15	TGTGCCAGCAGCAGCTCCCAGGGGCCAACCTACGAGCAGTACTTC	CASSSSQGPTYEQYF
NA	TRBJ1-5	NA	TRBV15	15	TGTGCCACCAGCAGTCCTGAGGAATTTTTACAGCCCCAGCATTTT	CATSSPEEFLQPQHF
TRBD1	TRBJ1-2	NA	TRBV10-3	15	TGTGCCATCAGCCAACATAATGGACAGGGCTTTGGCTACACCTTC	CAISQHNGQGFGYTF
TRBD1	TRBJ1-1	NA	TRBV2	13	TGTGCCAGTGCCGGACAGGTGAACACTGAAGCTTTCTTT	CASAGQVNTEAFF
NA	TRBJ1-1	NA	TRBV9	14	TGTGCCAGCAGCGTAGTCAGCGCTGGCACTGAAGCTTTCTTT	CASSVVSAGTEAFF
TRBD1	TRBJ1-4	NA	TRBV18	15	TGTGCCAGCTCACCCGGACAGGGTTACAATGAAAAACTGTTTTTT	CASSPGQGYNEKLFF
NA	TRBJ2-1	few	TRBV28	12	TGTGCCAGCAGTTCCTACTACAATGAGCAGTTCTTC	CASSSYYNEQFF
NA	TRBJ1-2	NA	TRBV7-9	12	TGTGCCAGCAGCTTAACGGGTTATGGCTACACCTTC	CASSLTGYGYTF
NA	TRBJ2-7	NA	TRBV10-3	15	TGTGCCATCAGTGAGTCGAAACGTCAGGGTCGTGAGCAGTACTTC	CAISESKRQGREQYF
NA	TRBJ2-7	once	TRBV19	13	TGTGCCACAAGACAGAGAAGCTCCTACGAGCAGTACTTC	CATRQRSSYEQYF
NA	TRBJ1-3	NA	TRBV10-3	15	TGTGCCATCAGTGGTCCAGGGAACTCTGGAAACACCATATATTTT	CAISGPGNSGNTIYF
NA	TRBJ1-5	NA	TRBV5-1	19	TGCGCCAGCAGCCCGTGGCCCACTCAGGGTCGGGGGGATCGTCAGCCCCAGCATTTT	CASSPWPTQGRGDRQPQHF
TRBD1	TRBJ1-2	NA	TRBV11-2	13	TGTGCCAGCAGTGGACAGGGGTACCTTGGCTACACCTTC	CASSGQGYLGYTF
NA	TRBJ2-3	NA	TRBV6-5	15	TGTGCCAGCAGTTACACGGTTACAGGGACAGATACGCAGTATTTT	CASSYTVTGTDTQYF
NA	TRBJ1-2	NA	TRBV30	12	TGTGCCTGGAGTGCAGGGCTCTATGGCTACACCTTC	CAWSAGLYGYTF
NA	TRBJ1-6	NA	TRBV7-9	13	TGTGCCAGCAGCTTAGCCGATAATTCACCCCTCCACTTT	CASSLADNSPLHF
TRBD1	TRBJ1-1	once	TRBV4-1	16	TGCGCCAGCAGCCAAGAGGACAGGGGAACAAACACTGAAGCTTTCTTT	CASSQEDRGTNTEAFF
TRBD1	TRBJ1-2	NA	TRBV28	16	TGTGCCAGCAGTTTCCTTACCGGGACAGCCACTTATGGCTACACCTTC	CASSFLTGTATYGYTF
NA	TRBJ1-5	NA	TRBV7-6	14	TGTGCCAGCAGCTTAGAGAGTAGCAATCAGCCCCAGCATTTT	CASSLESSNQPQHF
NA	TRBJ2-5	NA	TRBV19	14	TGTGCCAGTAGTATAACAGGCGTCGGAGAGACCCAGTACTTC	CASSITGVGETQYF
TRBD1	TRBJ2-3	once	TRBV4-1	16	TGCGCCAGCAGCCAAGTTTCCCGACAGGGAACAGATACGCAGTATTTT	CASSQVSRQGTDTQYF
TRBD1	TRBJ1-1	NA	TRBV6-5	12	TGTGCCAGCAGTCGACAGGGAGGTTGGGCTTTCTTT	CASSRQGGWAFF
NA	TRBJ1-2	NA	TRBV7-8	14	TGTGCCAGCAGCTTATATGGCAGGGGCTATGGCTACACCTTC	CASSLYGRGYGYTF
TRBD1	TRBJ2-4	few	TRBV5-1	15	TGCGCCAGCAGCTTGGGACAGGGGGCCAAAAACATTCAGTACTTC	CASSLGQGAKNIQYF
TRBD1	TRBJ1-2	NA	TRBV6-5	16	TGTGCCAGCAGTTACTATGGTCAGGGGGCGGGCTATGGCTACACCTTC	CASSYYGQGAGYGYTF